The text below deals with one T cell receptor (beta chain). Produced via immunoSEQ multiplex PCR; TCRdb's table is partial and in-frame only. The repertoire includes a few hundred thousand clones, more than 85% of them detected once, and about a fifth sits in the top ten. The length of the CDR3 is 13 residues. Trimming removed 0 bases from V and 2 bases from J, with 4 bases in between. Germline CDR1 is SGHTA and CDR2 is FQGTGA. Recovered status applied to Cohort 3 donors who had two consecutive negative PCRs. It also applied to those with clearance or with symptom resolution. The data were taken from a study of blood T cell repertoires in COVID-19.

The origin of this receptor is a young woman who had recovered from COVID-19. The sample consisted of PBMCs or T cells enriched from blood (not recorded which). The V and J genes are TRBV7-3 and TRBJ1-1; D call uncertain. The CDR3 reads CASSLTSNTEAFF. CDR3 DNA sequence: TGTGCCAGCAGCTTAACTAGTAACACTGAAGCTTTCTTT. Full variable domain (remainder filled in from reference TRBV7-3 and TRBJ1-1): GAGVSQTPSNKVTEKGKYVELRCDPISGHTALYWYRQSLGQGPEFLIYFQGTGAADDSGLPNDRFFAVRPEGSVSTLKIQRTERGDSAVYLCASSLTSNTEAFFGQGTRLTVV.